One sample yielded the 27 T cell receptor beta chains listed below, sequenced in a study of T cell responses to AZD1222 COVID-19 vaccine. TCRdb's table, derived via immunoSEQ multiplex PCR, lists solely in-frame clones and lacks some. The sample includes fewer than 90,000 clones, 70% to 90% of them seen just once. This sample comprised peripheral blood, obtained on day 0 of AZD1222 vaccination. The origin of the receptors is an adult in good health.

This sequence joins TRBV3-1 (or the pseudogene TRBV3-2) and TRBJ1-2; no definite D call. This CDR3 is built from 12 residues. CDR1 and CDR2 from the germline V gene are LGHDT and YNNKEL (reference sequence). Trimming left V 7 bases short and J 8 bases short, with 14 bases between. The CDR3 protein is CASTAAGRGYTF. In DNA form, the CDR3 reads TGTGCCAGCACCGCGGCCGGCAGGGGCTACACCTTC.

The chain recombines TRBV6-6 with TRBJ1-1; TRBD1 matches 7 bases. Germline-derived CDR1 and CDR2 are MNHNY and SVGAGI (reference sequence). The CDR3 is 13 residues long. Losses at the gene ends were 0 bases for V and 10 bases for J; bases not matched to a gene: 5. DNA of the CDR3: TGTGCCAGCAGTTACTCGACAGGGCGCGGAGCTTTCTTT. This sequence encodes CASSYSTGRGAFF.

The rearrangement uses TRBV9 and TRBJ1-4, with TRBD1 matching 7 bases. The CDR3 consists of 15 residues. Trimming at V came to 3 bases and at J to 7 bases, leaving 9 bases not matched to a gene. The germline gives CDR1 SGDLS, CDR2 YYNGEE. The CDR3 region is CASSATGTATEKLFF. The CDR3 coding sequence is TGTGCCAGCAGCGCCACCGGGACAGCCACTGAAAAACTGTTTTTT.

This clone was detected once. The rearrangement joins TRBV5-5 to TRBJ1-6; unclear D gene. There are 14 residues in the CDR3. CDR1 and CDR2 from the germline V gene are SGHKS and YYEKEE (reference sequence). Deletions cut 4 bases from V and 8 bases from J, with 13 bases between. Here the CDR3 reads CASSGRTSDSPLHF. As DNA, the CDR3 is TGTGCCAGCAGCGGGCGGACTTCCGATTCACCCCTCCACTTT.

The J gene is TRBJ2-5, the V gene TRBV5-1; 9 bases fit TRBD2. V gave up 2 bases and J gave up 5 bases; unmatched junction bases: 4. Germline loops: CDR1 SGHRS, CDR2 YFSETQ. The CDR3 consists of 14 residues. For the CDR3, the DNA is TGCGCCAGCAGCTTCGCTAGCGGGATTGAGACCCAGTACTTC. Translating it yields CASSFASGIETQYF.

The chain employs TRBV19 and TRBJ1-5; the match to TRBD1 covers 7 bases. The V and J ends lost 2 bases and 3 bases, in that order; junction bases with no gene match: 7. Germline CDR1 LNHDA, CDR2 SQIVND (reference sequence). This CDR3 is 16 amino acids long. CDR3 nucleotide sequence: TGTGCCAGTAGTATACGCCCGACAGGGACCAATCAGCCCCAGCATTTT. Its protein is CASSIRPTGTNQPQHF.

The rearrangement uses TRBV3-1 (or the pseudogene TRBV3-2) and TRBJ2-7, with 12 bases identical to TRBD2. CDR1 LGHDT and CDR2 YNNKEL come from the germline V gene (reference sequence). The CDR3 is 16 residues long. The trim removed 5 bases at V and 3 bases at J, leaving 8 bases unmatched. The CDR3 bases are TGTGCCAGCAGCGAGACTAGCGGGAGTTTTAGCTACGAGCAGTACTTC. Amino acids: CASSETSGSFSYEQYF.

V gene TRBV5-1 combines with J gene TRBJ1-6, with 7 bases that match TRBD1. CDR3 length equals 13 residues. Germline CDR1 SGHRS, CDR2 YFSETQ. J gave up 7 bases and V 5 bases, and 3 bases lay outside the gene matches. The CDR3 sequence is CASSTGDNSPLHF. The CDR3 DNA is TGCGCCAGCAGTACAGGGGACAATTCACCCCTCCACTTT.

The chain is built from TRBV2 and TRBJ2-7, with D perhaps given as TRBD1 or TRBD2 (5 bases each). The germline gives CDR1 SNHLY, CDR2 FYNNEI. CDR3 length equals 14 residues. V shed 3 bases and J shed 3 bases, with 12 bases lying between them. The CDR3 here is CASSDGTTYYEQYF. The CDR3, as DNA: TGTGCCAGCAGTGATGGGACCACCTACTACGAGCAGTACTTC. The full variable domain, rest sourced from reference TRBV2 and TRBJ2-7, is EPEVTQTPSHQVTQMGQEVILRCVPISNHLYFYWYRQILGQKVEFLVSFYNNEISEKSEIFDDQFSVERPDGSNFTLKIRSTKLEDSAMYFCASSDGTTYYEQYFGPGTRLTVT.

This chain joins TRBV28 and TRBJ1-5, with unresolved D. Per germline, CDR1 MDHEN and CDR2 SYDVKM. There are 12 residues in the CDR3. Deletions cut 5 bases from V and 6 bases from J, with 8 bases between. The CDR3 spells CASSVGPQPQHF. The DNA of the CDR3 is TGTGCCAGCAGTGTCGGGCCTCAGCCCCAGCATTTT.

The V gene is TRBV9, the J gene TRBJ1-3; possibly TRBD1 for D (6 bases). Germline V gene sequence: CDR1 SGDLS, CDR2 YYNGEE. The CDR3 loop spans 18 amino acids. V lost 0 bases to trimming and J lost 0 bases, with 16 bases between them. Written as DNA, the CDR3 is TGTGCCAGCAGCGTAGATACAGGGATTCCCTACTCTGGAAACACCATATATTTT. As protein: CASSVDTGIPYSGNTIYF. Complete variable domain (other parts from reference TRBV9 and TRBJ1-3): DSGVTQTPKHLITATGQRVTLRCSPRSGDLSVYWYQQSLDQGLQFLIQYYNGEERAKGNILERFSAQQFPDLHSELNLSSLELGDSALYFCASSVDTGIPYSGNTIYFGEGSWLTVV.

This chain links TRBV7-3 with TRBJ2-4, with TRBD2 matching over 10 bases. The V gene end was trimmed by 5 bases and the J gene end by 8 bases; junction bases not matched to a gene: 9. Germline V lookup: CDR1 SGHTA, CDR2 FQGTGA. The CDR3 has 15 amino acids. DNA of the CDR3: TGTGCCAGCAGCCTAAGTGGGCTAGCGGGAGACATTCAGTACTTC. Its translation is CASSLSGLAGDIQYF.

This chain connects TRBV19 to TRBJ1-2, with TRBD1 matching 7 bases. Unmatched junction bases numbered 15, after V lost 7 bases and J lost 7 bases. The length of the CDR3 is 15 residues. The germline gives CDR1 LNHDA, CDR2 SQIVND (reference sequence). The CDR3 DNA sequence: TGTGCCAGTACCCGGACAGGAGTTCAACCAGTTGGCTACACCTTC. This encodes CASTRTGVQPVGYTF. The full variable domain, with the rest looked up from reference TRBV19 and TRBJ1-2, is DGGITQSPKYLFRKEGQNVTLSCEQNLNHDAMYWYRQDPGQGLRLIYYSQIVNDFQKGDIAEGYSVSREKKESFPLTVTSAQKNPTAFYLCASTRTGVQPVGYTFGSGTRLTVV.

The V gene is TRBV10-3, the J gene TRBJ1-1; 9 bases match TRBD1. CDR1 is ENHRY, CDR2 SYGVKD, per germline. This CDR3 spans 15 amino acids. Trimming removed 4 bases from V and 4 bases from J; junction bases left unmatched: 7. The CDR3 loop is CAISGRDREFTEAFF. DNA for the CDR3: TGTGCCATCAGTGGCCGGGACAGGGAATTCACTGAAGCTTTCTTT.

The chain couples TRBV7-8 to TRBJ2-5; 10 positions match TRBD2. The CDR3 loop spans 16 amino acids. Unmatched junction bases numbered 6, after V lost 3 bases and J lost 2 bases. Germline V CDR1 and CDR2: SGHVS, FQNEAQ. The CDR3 sequence is CASSFGLADFQETQYF. The CDR3 nucleotides read TGTGCCAGCAGCTTTGGACTAGCGGACTTTCAAGAGACCCAGTACTTC. The whole variable domain, remainder taken from reference TRBV7-8 and TRBJ2-5, is GAGVSQSPRYKVAKRGQDVALRCDPISGHVSLFWYQQALGQGPEFLTYFQNEAQLDKSGLPSDRFFAERPEGSVSTLKIQRTQQEDSAVYLCASSFGLADFQETQYFGPGTRLLVL.

DNA for the CDR3: TGCGCCAGCAGCTTGGTCAGGGAGGCCAGTGAGCAGTTCTTC. This encodes CASSLVREASEQFF. J is TRBJ2-1 and V is TRBV5-1; possibly TRBD2 for D (6 bases). Trimming pared 0 bases from V and 9 bases from J, leaving 13 bases between. Germline CDR1 reads SGHRS; CDR2 reads YFSETQ. This CDR3 region has 14 residues.

The rearrangement uses TRBV20-1 and TRBJ2-2, with D unresolved. Germline lookup yields CDR1 DFQATT and CDR2 SNEGSKA (reference sequence). Trimming removed 3 bases from V and 7 bases from J, with 21 bases in between. CDR3 length equals 16 residues. CDR3: CSASPPRIGFRGELFF. The CDR3 region has the DNA TGCAGTGCTAGTCCCCCCCGAATTGGTTTTCGCGGGGAGCTGTTTTTT.

The genes are TRBV3-1 (or the pseudogene TRBV3-2) and TRBJ1-2; 7 nucleotides agree with TRBD1. This CDR3 region has 13 residues. Per germline, CDR1 LGHDT and CDR2 YNNKEL (reference sequence). The V segment lost 0 bases and the J segment 7 bases; nucleotides outside the gene matches: 2. The DNA of the CDR3 is TGTGCCAGCAGCCAAGATCAGGGGGGTGGCTACACCTTC. This gives the protein CASSQDQGGGYTF.

The chain joins TRBV15 to TRBJ2-2; D remains unclear. V lost 4 bases, J lost 1 base, and 7 bases lay in between. The length of the CDR3 is 14 residues. From germline, CDR1 is LNHNV and CDR2 YYDKDF (reference sequence). This CDR3 reads CATSKAGNTGELFF. CDR3 nucleotide sequence: TGTGCCACCAGCAAAGCCGGGAACACCGGGGAGCTGTTTTTT.

This chain uses TRBV29-1 with TRBJ1-2; 11 bases are a match to TRBD1. Germline V gene data show CDR1 as SQVTM and CDR2 as ANQGSEA. The CDR3 loop spans 14 amino acids. The V and J ends lost 6 bases and 4 bases, in that order; junction bases with no gene match: 7. CDR3 in DNA: TGCAGCGTCCCCGGACAGGGGGCCGGCTATGGCTACACCTTC. It codes for CSVPGQGAGYGYTF.

The rearrangement links TRBV2 to TRBJ1-1; D is uncertain. The germline V gene has CDR1 SNHLY and CDR2 FYNNEI. The length of the CDR3 is 13 residues. Trimming removed 7 bases from V and 2 bases from J, with 11 bases in between. CDR3 protein: CASTTAENTEAFF. CDR3 coding DNA: TGTGCCAGCACCACGGCAGAAAACACTGAAGCTTTCTTT.

The gene calls are TRBV19 and TRBJ2-1; 11 bases are shared with TRBD2. The germline V gene encodes CDR1 LNHDA and CDR2 SQIVND (reference sequence). Trimming at V came to 4 bases and at J to 7 bases, leaving 6 bases not matched to a gene. The CDR3 spans 15 residues. CDR3 region: CASSNLAGGGNEQFF. In DNA form, the CDR3 reads TGTGCCAGTAGTAATCTAGCGGGGGGTGGGAATGAGCAGTTCTTC.

This clone was counted a few times. The chain joins TRBV7-2 to TRBJ1-6, with D possibly TRBD1 on 5 matching bases. V was cut by 0 bases and J by 7 bases, with 7 bases left in between. The V gene's germline CDR1 is SGHTA and CDR2 FQGNSA. The CDR3 is 14 amino acids. The CDR3 DNA sequence: TGTGCCAGCAGCTTAGCGGGGGGGAATTCACCCCTCCACTTT. It specifies CASSLAGGNSPLHF.

This rearrangement joins TRBV5-1 to TRBJ1-4; tentatively, D is TRBD1 (5 bases). Germline values: CDR1 SGHRS, CDR2 YFSETQ. The ends were cut back, 2 bases at V and 6 bases at J, with 14 bases in the middle. This CDR3 spans 15 amino acids. The CDR3 sequence is CASSFLSRDHEKLFF. The DNA for the CDR3 is TGCGCCAGCAGCTTTTTGTCTAGGGACCATGAAAAACTGTTTTTT.

This clone was detected only once. V usage is TRBV28 and J usage is TRBJ1-6, with unresolved D. This CDR3 region has 12 residues. V lost 8 bases and J lost 7, with 9 bases in between. CDR1 is MDHEN and CDR2 is SYDVKM in the germline V gene. Here the CDR3 reads CASGNKNSPLHF. CDR3 coding DNA: TGTGCCAGCGGCAACAAGAATTCACCCCTCCACTTT.

This rearrangement joins TRBV5-4 to TRBJ1-4; a weak D match, TRBD1 (5 bases). V was pared by 0 bases and J by 0 bases, with 9 bases between. The CDR3 is 16 residues long. Germline assignment: CDR1 SGHNT and CDR2 YYREEE (reference sequence). The CDR3 loop is CASSLAGGATNEKLFF. The CDR3 region has the DNA TGTGCCAGCAGCTTGGCGGGGGGTGCAACTAATGAAAAACTGTTTTTT.

V gene TRBV28 combines with J gene TRBJ1-3; TRBD1 aligns across 7 bases. After removal of 5 bases from V and 3 bases from J, the junction contained 7 bases not matched to a gene. The CDR3 is 15 amino acids. Germline V gene data show CDR1 as MDHEN and CDR2 as SYDVKM. CDR3 in amino acids: CASSGQTGFGNTIYF. The CDR3 bases are TGTGCCAGCAGTGGGCAGACAGGGTTTGGAAACACCATATATTTT.